The present T cell receptor (beta chain) was sequenced within a study of T cells after yellow fever vaccination. Turning to this clonotype: The antigen remains unidentified.

One entry per CDR3 protein results from TCRdb running MiXCR on the 5' RACE reads. The table has a few hundred thousand distinct CDR3 sequences, about a fifth seen once. Trimming stripped 5 bases from V and 0 bases from J, with 14 bases between. This CDR3 has 15 amino acids. Germline V gene lookup returns CDR1 DFQATT and CDR2 SNEGSKA (reference sequence). Findings of the study overall: Abundant clonotypes from the bulk population could get into FACS-sorted repertoires as contaminants. Among primary-vaccination clones, most reappeared after the booster, at 95% to 96% for CD4 and about 90% for CD8.

Sequenced material: PBMCs, taken 15 days after the yellow fever booster vaccination. The chain joins TRBV20-1 to TRBJ2-1, with unresolved D. The sequence came from a man in his thirties or forties who received the YFV17D yellow fever vaccine. The CDR3: CSAYILGFSYNEQFF. The CDR3, as DNA: TGCAGTGCTTACATTCTAGGGTTCTCCTACAATGAGCAGTTCTTC.